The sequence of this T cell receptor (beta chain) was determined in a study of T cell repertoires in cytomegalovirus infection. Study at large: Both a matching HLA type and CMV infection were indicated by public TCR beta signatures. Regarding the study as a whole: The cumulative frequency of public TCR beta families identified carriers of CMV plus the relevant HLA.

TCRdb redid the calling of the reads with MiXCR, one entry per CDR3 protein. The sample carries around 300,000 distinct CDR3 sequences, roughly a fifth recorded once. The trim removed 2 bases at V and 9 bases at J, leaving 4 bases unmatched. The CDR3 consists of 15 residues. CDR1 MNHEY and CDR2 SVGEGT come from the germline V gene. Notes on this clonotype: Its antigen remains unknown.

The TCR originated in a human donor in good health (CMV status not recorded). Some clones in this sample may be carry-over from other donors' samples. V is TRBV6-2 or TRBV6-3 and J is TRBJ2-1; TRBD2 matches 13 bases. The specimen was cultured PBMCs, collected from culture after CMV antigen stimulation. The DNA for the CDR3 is TGTGCCAGCAGTTACAGGGGACTAGCGGGATTTGAGCAGTTCTTC. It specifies CASSYRGLAGFEQFF.